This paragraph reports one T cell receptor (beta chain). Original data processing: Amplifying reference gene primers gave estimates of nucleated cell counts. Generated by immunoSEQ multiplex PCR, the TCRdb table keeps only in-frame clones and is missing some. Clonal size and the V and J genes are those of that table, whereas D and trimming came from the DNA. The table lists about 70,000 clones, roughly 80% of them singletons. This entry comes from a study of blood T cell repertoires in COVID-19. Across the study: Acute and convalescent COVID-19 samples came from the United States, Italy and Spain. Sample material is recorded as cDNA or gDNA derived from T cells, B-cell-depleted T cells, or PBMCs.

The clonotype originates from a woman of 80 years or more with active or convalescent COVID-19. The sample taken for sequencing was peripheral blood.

The CDR3 nucleotides are TGTGCCAGCAGTTTACCGGGACAGGGGGCTCGTGGCTACACCTTC. Translation: CASSLPGQGARGYTF. V usage is TRBV28 and J usage is TRBJ1-2; TRBD1 matches at 12 bases. Germline CDR1 MDHEN, CDR2 SYDVKM. This CDR3 spans 15 amino acids. V lost 2 bases, J lost 7 bases, and 5 bases stayed unmatched.